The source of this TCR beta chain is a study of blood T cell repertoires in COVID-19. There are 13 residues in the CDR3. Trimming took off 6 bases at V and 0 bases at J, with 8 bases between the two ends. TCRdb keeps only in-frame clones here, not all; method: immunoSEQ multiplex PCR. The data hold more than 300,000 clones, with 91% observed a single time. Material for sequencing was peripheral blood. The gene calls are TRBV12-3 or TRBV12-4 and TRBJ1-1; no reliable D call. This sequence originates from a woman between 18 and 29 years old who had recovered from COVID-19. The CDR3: CASSPSMNTEAFF. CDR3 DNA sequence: TGTGCCAGCAGCCCTAGTATGAACACTGAAGCTTTCTTT.